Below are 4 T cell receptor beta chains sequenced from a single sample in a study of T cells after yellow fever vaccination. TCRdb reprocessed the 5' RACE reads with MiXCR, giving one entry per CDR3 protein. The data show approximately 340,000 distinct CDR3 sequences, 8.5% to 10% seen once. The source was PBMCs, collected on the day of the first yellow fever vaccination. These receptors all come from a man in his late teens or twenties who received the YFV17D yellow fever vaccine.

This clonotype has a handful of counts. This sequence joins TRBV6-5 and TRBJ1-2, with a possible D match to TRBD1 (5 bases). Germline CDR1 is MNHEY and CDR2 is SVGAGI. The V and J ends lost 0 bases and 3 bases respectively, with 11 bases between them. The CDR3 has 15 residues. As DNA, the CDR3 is TGTGCCAGCAGTTACTCGGTCCAGGGCCACTATGGCTACACCTTC. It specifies CASSYSVQGHYGYTF.

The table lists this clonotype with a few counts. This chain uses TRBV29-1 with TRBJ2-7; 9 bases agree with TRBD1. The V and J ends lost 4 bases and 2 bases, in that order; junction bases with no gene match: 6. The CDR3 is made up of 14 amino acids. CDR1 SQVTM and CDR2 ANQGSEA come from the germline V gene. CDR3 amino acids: CSVGKDRGPYEQYF. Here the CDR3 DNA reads TGCAGCGTTGGGAAGGACAGGGGTCCCTACGAGCAGTACTTC.

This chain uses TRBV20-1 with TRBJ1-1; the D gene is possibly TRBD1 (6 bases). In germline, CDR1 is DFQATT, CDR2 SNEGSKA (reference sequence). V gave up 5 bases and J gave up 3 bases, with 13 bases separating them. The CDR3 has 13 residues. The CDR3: CSAVDSPYTEAFF. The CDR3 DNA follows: TGCAGTGCTGTGGACAGCCCTTACACTGAAGCTTTCTTT.

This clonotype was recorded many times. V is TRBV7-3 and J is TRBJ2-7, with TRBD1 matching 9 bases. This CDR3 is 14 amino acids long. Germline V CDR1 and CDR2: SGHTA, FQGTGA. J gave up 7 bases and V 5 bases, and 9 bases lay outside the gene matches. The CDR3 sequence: CASSRTGGLGEQYF. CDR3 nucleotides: TGTGCCAGCAGCCGTACAGGGGGCCTTGGGGAGCAGTACTTC. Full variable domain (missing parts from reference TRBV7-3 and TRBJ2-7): GAGVSQTPSNKVTEKGKYVELRCDPISGHTALYWYRQSLGQGPEFLIYFQGTGAADDSGLPNDRFFAVRPEGSVSTLKIQRTERGDSAVYLCASSRTGGLGEQYFGPGTRLTVT.